The 5 T cell receptor beta chains in this list originate from one sample, sequenced in a study of T cells in Graves' hyperthyroidism and ophthalmopathy. What was amplified from RNA transcripts were TCR beta CDR3 regions. The HTBI primer set drove a first-round RT-PCR of the TCR CDR3. TCRdb ran MiXCR on the multiplex PCR reads and lists one entry per CDR3 protein. The table records fewer than 400,000 distinct CDR3 sequences, roughly 25% of them present only once. Specimen: blood. The receptor source for this set is a man in his fifties or sixties with Graves' hyperthyroidism.

The chain has TRBV2 and TRBJ2-2, with D maybe TRBD2 (6 bases). The CDR3 has 16 residues. The germline V gene has CDR1 SNHLY and CDR2 FYNNEI. V gave up 8 bases and J gave up 0 bases, with 16 bases separating them. The chain's CDR3 is CASGSFGGTNTGELFF. In DNA form, the CDR3 reads TGTGCCAGCGGCTCTTTTGGCGGGACGAACACCGGGGAGCTGTTTTTT.

The CDR3 DNA reads as TGTGCCAGCAGCCCTATCAACCCGCTCCAGGGGGCGCGTAGAGAAAAGTATTTT. As protein: CASSPINPLQGARREKYF. The genes are TRBV5-4 and TRBJ2-3, with 8 positions matching TRBD1. Trimming at V came to 4 bases and at J to 13 bases, leaving 26 bases not matched to a gene. CDR3 length: 18 residues. Germline CDR1 is SGHNT and CDR2 is YYREEE (reference sequence).

There are many counts of this clonotype. The J gene is TRBJ2-1, the V gene TRBV20-1, with 10 bases matching TRBD2. The germline gives CDR1 DFQATT, CDR2 SNEGSKA (reference sequence). V was clipped by 5 bases and J by 10 bases; unmatched bases: 8. CDR3 length: 13 residues. CDR3 residues: CSAPKAGGYEQFF. The CDR3 nucleotides are TGCAGTGCTCCCAAAGCGGGAGGGTACGAGCAGTTCTTC.

In DNA, the CDR3 is TGTGCCAGCAGCCAAGAGGACGCCAGCACAGATACGCAGTATTTT. This sequence encodes CASSQEDASTDTQYF. The V gene is TRBV4-2, the J gene TRBJ2-3; D not certain. Trimming left V 0 bases short and J 0 bases short, with 7 bases between. Germline V gene lookup returns CDR1 LGHNA and CDR2 YNFKEQ. This CDR3 comprises 15 residues.

With regard to this clonotype: An end of the junction differs from the germline gene, which may be a read error. The chain is built from TRBV7-3 and TRBJ2-3; D is possibly TRBD1 (6 bases). Germline V gives CDR1 SGHTA, CDR2 FQGTGA. The CDR3 runs 15 residues. CDR3 sequence: CASSPGTTSTDTQYF. As DNA, the CDR3 is TGCGCCAGCAGCCCGGGGACAACTAGCACAGATACGCAGTATTTT.